These 14 T cell receptor beta chains share one sample of origin, sequenced in a study of Graves' ophthalmopathy and Graves' hyperthyroidism. RNA transcripts were the source from which TCR beta CDR3 regions were amplified. RT-PCR with HTBI primers came first, then second-round multiplex PCR. Via MiXCR, TCRdb re-called the multiplex PCR reads, giving one row per CDR3 protein. The sample includes about 620,000 distinct CDR3 sequences, about 24% of them seen just once. The sequencing sample was made of peripheral blood. All receptors come from a woman aged 18-30 years with stable Graves' hyperthyroidism. Some clones in this sample may be carry-over from other donors' samples.

This clonotype was seen at least ten times. The CDR3 nucleotides are TGTGCCAGCAGTTGGGATCGAGGTTTACCGAACACCGGGGAGCTGTTTTTT. Encoded protein: CASSWDRGLPNTGELFF. The V gene is TRBV12-3 or TRBV12-4, the J gene TRBJ2-2; D is unclear. CDR3 length: 17 amino acids. The V and J ends lost 4 bases and 0 bases respectively, with 15 bases between them.

This clonotype occurred many times. The gene calls are TRBV10-3 and TRBJ2-7, with D uncertain. Germline CDR1 and CDR2: ENHRY and SYGVKD. Trimming removed 2 bases from V and 1 base from J, with 3 bases in between. The CDR3 is 12 amino acids. The CDR3 DNA sequence: TGTGCCATCAGTGAGCGGTCCTACGAGCAGTACTTC. Translated, it gives CAISERSYEQYF.

This clonotype has at least ten counts. This rearrangement joins TRBV11-3 to TRBJ2-7; TRBD2 is a possible D gene (5 bases). Trimming cost V 4 bases and J 3 bases, with 10 bases left between them. From germline, CDR1 is SGHNT and CDR2 YENEEA. CDR3 size: 13 residues. The CDR3 protein is CASSSSKDYEQYF. CDR3 nucleotide sequence: TGTGCCAGCAGCTCTAGCAAGGACTACGAGCAGTACTTC.

The V call is TRBV11-1, the J call TRBJ1-2, with D possibly being TRBD1 (5 bases). Germline V lookup: CDR1 SGHAT, CDR2 FQDESV (reference sequence). The CDR3 spans 16 residues. V lost 3 bases and J 6 bases, leaving 20 bases between the germline ends. The CDR3 nucleotides read TGTGCCAGCAGCTTTCCGACTGTAGGGGCCCTCGATGGCTACACCTTC. Protein: CASSFPTVGALDGYTF.

This clonotype was detected ten times or more. The J gene is TRBJ2-5, the V gene TRBV28; perhaps TRBD2 as D (6 bases). The CDR3 is 14 residues long. Germline CDR1 reads MDHEN; CDR2 reads SYDVKM. Deletions cut 7 bases from V and 5 bases from J, with 17 bases between. For the CDR3, the DNA is TGTGCCAGCATTAAGCCCCGACTAGGGGAGACCCAGTACTTC. Its protein is CASIKPRLGETQYF. Variable domain in full (rest from reference TRBV28 and TRBJ2-5): DVKVTQSSRYLVKRTGEKVFLECVQDMDHENMFWYRQDPGLGLRLIYFSYDVKMKEKGDIPEGYSVSREKKERFSLILESASTNQTSMYLCASIKPRLGETQYFGPGTRLLVL.

This clonotype has ten or more counts. The J gene is TRBJ1-6, the V gene TRBV12-3 or TRBV12-4; 7 bases are shared with TRBD1. The CDR3 is made up of 14 amino acids. V lost 5 bases to trimming and J lost 8 bases; unmatched junction nucleotides: 6. CDR3 sequence (DNA): TGTGCCAGCAGTCTGACAGGGATTCATTCACCCCTCCACTTT. Its translation: CASSLTGIHSPLHF.

J is TRBJ2-2 and V is TRBV6-1; D gene ambiguous. The ends were cut back, 4 bases at V and 0 bases at J, with 12 bases in the middle. The CDR3 runs to 16 residues. Looked up from germline, CDR1 is MNHNS and CDR2 is SASEGT. CDR3 sequence (DNA): TGTGCCAGCAGTGTGAGGCTGGAGACGAACACCGGGGAGCTGTTTTTT. It encodes CASSVRLETNTGELFF.

Many counts were recorded for this clonotype. The chain joins TRBV12-3 or TRBV12-4 to TRBJ1-5; D is uncertain. V was clipped by 8 bases and J by 6 bases, with 17 bases between them. The CDR3 runs to 14 residues. CDR3 DNA sequence: TGTGCCAGCGGGTCCTCCGGGTCGGGTCAGCCCCAGCATTTT. Translated: CASGSSGSGQPQHF.

This clonotype was detected only once. This chain connects TRBV5-1 to TRBJ1-2; 7 positions match TRBD1. With 0 bases clipped from V and 9 bases from J, the junction kept 2 bases outside the gene matches. Germline CDR1 reads SGHRS; CDR2 reads YFSETQ. The CDR3 sequence is 12 residues long. The CDR3 sequence: CASSLEGQSYTF. For the CDR3, the DNA is TGCGCCAGCAGCTTGGAGGGACAGAGCTACACCTTC.

A few counts support this clonotype. The V and J genes are TRBV5-1 and TRBJ1-6; no clear D gene. CDR1 is SGHRS, CDR2 YFSETQ, per germline. V lost 3 bases, J lost 7 bases, and 23 bases lay in between. This CDR3 contains 18 residues. The CDR3 DNA reads TGCGCCAGCAGCTCGAAGTATGAAACCCGGGAGATAAATTCACCCCTCCACTTT. Protein: CASSSKYETREINSPLHF. Full variable domain (remainder filled in from reference TRBV5-1 and TRBJ1-6): KAGVTQTPRYLIKTRGQQVTLSCSPISGHRSVSWYQQTPGQGLQFLFEYFSETQRNKGNFPGRFSGRQFSNSRSEMNVSTLELGDSALYLCASSSKYETREINSPLHFGNGTRLTVT.

This clonotype was seen at least ten times. The DNA is left out, because the CDR3 cannot be placed on it with certainty; the CDR3 is given as TCRdb lists it. The genes are TRBV27 and TRBJ2-7; the table's D call TRBD1 went unverified against the DNA. The CDR3 extends over 14 residues, inclusive of both ends. Germline-derived CDR1 and CDR2 are MNHEY and SMNVEV (reference sequence). CDR3: CASSSSDRLYEQYF.

This clonotype was detected many times. The rearrangement links TRBV20-1 to TRBJ1-1, with D unclear. The germline CDR1 and CDR2 sequences are DFQATT and SNEGSKA (reference sequence). V lost 6 bases to trimming and J lost 1 base, with 12 bases between them. The CDR3 length is 13 residues. The CDR3 reads CSAMADGNTEAFF. The CDR3 bases are TGCAGTGCGATGGCCGACGGGAACACTGAAGCTTTCTTT.

J is TRBJ2-7 and V is TRBV30; 7 nucleotides line up with TRBD1. The germline CDR1 and CDR2 sequences are GTSNPN and SVGIG (reference sequence). This CDR3 is built from 13 residues. J gave up 2 bases and V 4 bases, and 5 bases lay outside the gene matches. The CDR3 here is CAWNQQGPYEQYF. The CDR3 DNA sequence: TGTGCCTGGAATCAACAGGGGCCCTACGAGCAGTACTTC.

This clonotype was seen repeatedly, ten times or more. The chain couples TRBV20-1 to TRBJ2-7, with unresolved D. Per the germline V gene, CDR1 is DFQATT and CDR2 is SNEGSKA (reference sequence). The CDR3 is 12 residues long. Trimming removed 2 bases at V and 2 bases at J, with 7 bases between. The CDR3: CSARLGTYEQYF. The DNA of the CDR3 is TGCAGTGCTAGACTAGGTACCTACGAGCAGTACTTC.